This record concerns one TCR beta chain sequence. Its antigen is unidentified. Regarding time point: newly diagnosed, previously untreated cHL patient sample. Negative magnetic selection isolated CD4+ T cells from thawed PBMCs. The authors used newly diagnosed, untreated classical Hodgkin lymphoma PBMCs as comparison. With 8 bases clipped from V and 3 bases from J, the junction kept 4 bases outside the gene matches. There are 12 residues in the CDR3. CDR1 and CDR2 (germline): MDHEN, SYDVKM. The entry originates in a study of PD-1 blockade in classical Hodgkin lymphoma. Assay used: immunoSEQ multiplex PCR; TCRdb lists only in-frame clones, some missing. Of 20,000 to 25,000 clones in the sample, 91% were seen once. Overall study results and limits: Diminished baseline TCR diversity has been reported in newly diagnosed patients relative to healthy donors. Whatever underlies the repertoire differences (possibly disease activity or prior therapy) remains undefined.

Sequencing was performed on CD4+ T cells from blood. This chain links TRBV28 with TRBJ2-7; 7 bases map to TRBD1. The source of this sequence is a human donor with classical Hodgkin lymphoma. The CDR3 region has the DNA TGTGCCAGCCAAGGGGGCGTCTACGAGCAGTACTTC. Translated, it gives CASQGGVYEQYF.